This is a list of T cell receptor beta chains from one sample in a study of beta chain features in type 1 diabetes. Here immunoSEQ multiplex PCR was the method, and the copy in TCRdb shows in-frame clones only, minus some. The table has more than 150,000 clones, around 13% seen once. The sequencing sample was made of central memory CD4+ T cells from blood. Receptors were obtained from a young woman in good health. The CDR3 runs from the conserved cysteine through the conserved F or W. A D gene is named only where the DNA matches it firmly. Not all rows give a size; the values are once, few, many and, for expanded clones, a class.

>TRBJ2-3|few|TRBV30|TRBD1|13
CAWFGTGRNTQYF
TGTGCCTGGTTCGGGACAGGGCGTAATACGCAGTATTTT
>TRBJ1-5|few|TRBV5-6|-|12
CASSLLSQPQHF
TGTGCCAGCAGCTTGCTCTCTCAGCCCCAGCATTTT
>TRBJ2-2|-|TRBV7-8|TRBD2|16
CASSLLAGAGTGELFF
TGTGCCAGCAGCTTATTAGCGGGTGCGGGCACCGGGGAGCTGTTTTTT
>TRBJ1-5|-|TRBV7-2|-|15
CASSLLTGSNQPQHF
TGTGCCAGCAGCTTATTAACAGGGAGTAATCAGCCCCAGCATTTT
>TRBJ2-3|few|TRBV28|TRBD2|16
CASSPHLAGAGDTQYF
TGTGCCAGCAGTCCGCATCTAGCGGGAGCCGGGGATACGCAGTATTTT
>TRBJ1-5|-|TRBV10-3|-|14
CAISSTPPGEPQHF
TGTGCCATCAGTTCAACACCCCCCGGAGAGCCCCAGCATTTT
>TRBJ1-5|few|TRBV30|-|16
CAWSVLSTDSNQPQHF
TGTGCCTGGAGTGTATTGTCGACAGATAGCAATCAGCCCCAGCATTTT
>TRBJ1-2|few|TRBV30|-|14
CAWGGYGTNYGYTF
TGTGCCTGGGGGGGGTATGGTACTAACTATGGCTACACCTTC
>TRBJ2-7|-|TRBV28|TRBD2|14
CASRPGLAGREQYF
TGTGCCAGCAGGCCGGGACTAGCGGGGAGAGAGCAGTACTTC
>TRBJ1-2|-|TRBV5-6|-|13
CASSLQGNYGYTF
TGTGCCAGCAGCCTTCAGGGGAACTATGGCTACACCTTC
>TRBJ1-2|few|TRBV15|-|15
CATSRDMTYNYGYTF
TGTGCCACCAGCAGGGATATGACTTATAACTATGGCTACACCTTC
>TRBJ2-6|-|TRBV5-6|-|17
CASQRRQDFSGANVLTF
TGTGCCAGCCAGAGGCGGCAGGACTTCTCTGGGGCCAACGTCCTGACTTTC
>TRBJ2-3|few|TRBV13|TRBD1|16
CASSPKGQSLTDTQYF
TGTGCCAGCAGCCCAAAGGGACAGTCGCTGACAGATACGCAGTATTTT
>TRBJ2-7|few|TRBV5-1|-|15
CASSLPIDGPGEQYF
TGCGCCAGCAGCCTGCCTATAGATGGCCCGGGCGAGCAGTACTTC
>TRBJ2-5|few|TRBV4-1|-|14
CASSQGSFGETQYF
TGCGCCAGCAGCCAAGGTAGTTTTGGTGAGACCCAGTACTTC
>TRBJ1-1|-|TRBV5-6|-|14
CASSLQGMNTEAFF
TGTGCCAGCAGCTTGCAGGGCATGAACACTGAAGCTTTCTTT
>TRBJ2-3|many|TRBV18|TRBD1|15
CASSPTGQDRDTQYF
TGTGCCAGCTCACCAACGGGACAGGACCGCGATACGCAGTATTTT
>TRBJ2-1|few|TRBV28|-|12
CASRLAKLEQFF
TGTGCCAGCAGGCTAGCGAAGCTAGAGCAGTTCTTC
>TRBJ1-5|few|TRBV5-1|TRBD1|15
CASSLTGQRNQPQHF
TGCGCCAGCAGCCTTACGGGACAGAGAAATCAGCCCCAGCATTTT
>TRBJ1-3|-|TRBV28|-|13
CASRGASGNTIYF
TGTGCCAGCAGGGGAGCCTCTGGAAACACCATATATTTT
>TRBJ2-7|few|TRBV18|TRBD1|13
CASSPQDRTRTRF
TGTGCCAGCTCACCACAGGACAGGACGCGAACTAGGTTC
>TRBJ2-2|-|TRBV5-4|TRBD2|17
CASSFAGVAGGSGELFF
TGTGCCAGCAGCTTCGCAGGGGTAGCGGGAGGTTCCGGGGAGCTGTTTTTT
>TRBJ2-3|once|TRBV28|TRBD2|16
CASCQGILAGGDTQYF
TGTGCCAGCTGTCAGGGGATTCTAGCGGGAGGAGATACGCAGTATTTT
>TRBJ2-5|-|TRBV2|-|11
CASRAQETQYF
TGTGCCAGCAGAGCGCAAGAGACCCAGTACTTC
>TRBJ2-1|few|TRBV14|TRBD2|17
CASSQGIGATGGNEQFF
TGTGCCAGCAGCCAAGGAATCGGGGCCACGGGGGGCAATGAGCAGTTCTTC
>TRBJ2-3|-|TRBV12-5|TRBD1|14
CASGLELGQGAQYF
TGTGCTAGTGGTTTGGAATTAGGACAGGGAGCGCAGTATTTT
>TRBJ2-1|few|TRBV29-1|TRBD1|13
CSGLEQGTNEQFF
TGCAGCGGCCTTGAACAGGGGACCAATGAGCAGTTCTTC